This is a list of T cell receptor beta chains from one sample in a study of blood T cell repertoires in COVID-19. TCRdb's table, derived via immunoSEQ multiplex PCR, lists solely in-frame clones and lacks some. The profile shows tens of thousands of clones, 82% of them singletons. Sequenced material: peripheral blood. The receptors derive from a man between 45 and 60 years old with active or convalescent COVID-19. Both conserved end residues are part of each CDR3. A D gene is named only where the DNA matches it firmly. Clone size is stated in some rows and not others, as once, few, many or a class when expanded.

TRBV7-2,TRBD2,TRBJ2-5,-,TGTGCCAGCAGCTTAGATATAGCGGGGGGGCCAGGGGAGACCCAGTACTTC,CASSLDIAGGPGETQYF
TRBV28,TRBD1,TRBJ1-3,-,TGTGCCAGCAGACGGACAGGGTCGGGAAACACCATATATTTT,CASRRTGSGNTIYF
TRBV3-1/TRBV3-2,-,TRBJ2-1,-,TGTGCCAGCAGCCAGACTCTTAGCTCCTACAATGAGCAGTTCTTC,CASSQTLSSYNEQFF
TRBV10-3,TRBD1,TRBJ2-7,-,TGTGCCATCAGTGACTCCTTCCTGGGACAGGAAGTCTACGAGCAGTACTTC,CAISDSFLGQEVYEQYF
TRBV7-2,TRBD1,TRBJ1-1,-,TGTGCCAGCAGGCAAAACCAGGGGGCGAACACTGAAGCTTTCTTT,CASRQNQGANTEAFF
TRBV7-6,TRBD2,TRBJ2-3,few,TGTGCCAGCAGCTTTGGGGGCGGGGGGGGAGATACGCAGTATTTT,CASSFGGGGGDTQYF
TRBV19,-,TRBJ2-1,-,TGTGCCAGTAGTATATCTAGCGTGAATGAGCAGTTCTTC,CASSISSVNEQFF
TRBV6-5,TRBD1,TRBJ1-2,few,TGTGCCAGCAAAATACAGGGGACCTATGGCTACACCTTC,CASKIQGTYGYTF
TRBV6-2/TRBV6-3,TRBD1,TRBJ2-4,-,TGTGCCAGCAGTTACCTACGGACAGGGGACGCTATGTTTGCCAAAAACATTCAGTACTTC,CASSYLRTGDAMFAKNIQYF
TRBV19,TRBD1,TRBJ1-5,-,TGTGCCAGTAGCGTGACAGGGGCGAATCAGCCCCAGCATTTT,CASSVTGANQPQHF
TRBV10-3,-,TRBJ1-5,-,TGTGCCATCAGTGGGGGAGATCAGCCCCAGCATTTT,CAISGGDQPQHF
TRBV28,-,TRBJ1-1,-,TGTGCCAGCAGTCCCCAGGGCGGGGGAACTGAAGCTTTCTTT,CASSPQGGGTEAFF
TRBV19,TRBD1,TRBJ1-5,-,TGTGCCAGTAGTGGCGGGACAGGGGGGCAGCCCCAGCATTTT,CASSGGTGGQPQHF
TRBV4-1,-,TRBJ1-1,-,TGCGCCAGCAGCCAAGACAGGGGCAACACTGAAGCTTTCTTT,CASSQDRGNTEAFF
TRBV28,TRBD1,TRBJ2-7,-,TGTGCCAGCAGTCCCGGGACAGGGGGGTCCTACGAGCAGTACTTC,CASSPGTGGSYEQYF
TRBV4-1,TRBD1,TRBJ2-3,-,TGCGCCAGCAGCCACAGGGGGACCTTAGAAGATACGCAGTATTTT,CASSHRGTLEDTQYF
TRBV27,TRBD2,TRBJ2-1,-,TGTGCCAGCAGCAATAGCGGGGGGGGTTACAATGAGCAGTTCTTC,CASSNSGGGYNEQFF
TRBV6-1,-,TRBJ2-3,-,TGTGCCAGCAGTGAGGGAGGTGGCACAGATACGCAGTATTTT,CASSEGGGTDTQYF
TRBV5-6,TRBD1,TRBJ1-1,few,TGTGCCAGCAGCCTGGGACAGGGGCCAACTAACACTGAAGCTTTCTTT,CASSLGQGPTNTEAFF
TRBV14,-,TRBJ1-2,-,TGTGCCAGCAGCCTGATTAGCGGGGAATCCGGCTACACCTTC,CASSLISGESGYTF
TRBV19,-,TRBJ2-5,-,TGTGCCAGTAGTATAGTCTACAGGGTTAGCCAAGAGACCCAGTACTTC,CASSIVYRVSQETQYF
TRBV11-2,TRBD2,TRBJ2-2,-,TGTGCCAGCAGCTCCAGACTAGCGGCATTGGCCGGGGAGCTGTTTTTT,CASSSRLAALAGELFF
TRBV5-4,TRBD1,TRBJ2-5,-,TGTGCCAGCAGCACAGGGGGATCAGGGGAGACCCAGTACTTC,CASSTGGSGETQYF
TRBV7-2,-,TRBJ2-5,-,TGTGCCAGCAGCTTAGCTTTACAGGGAGACACCCAGTACTTC,CASSLALQGDTQYF
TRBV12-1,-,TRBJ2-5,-,TGTGCCAGCAGCCCCTACCTGGGACAGGGCTTAGAAGAGACCCAGTACTTC,CASSPYLGQGLEETQYF
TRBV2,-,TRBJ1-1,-,TGTGCCAGCAGTGACTTGTACTCTGAAGCTTTCTTT,CASSDLYSEAFF